This T cell receptor (beta chain) was captured by sequencing in a study of control samples from healthy donors and cancer patients. Only in-frame clones appear in the TCRdb table, and some are missing; sequencing was by immunoSEQ multiplex PCR. The table lists roughly 120,000 clones, about 95% of them singletons. This CDR3 has 13 residues. In germline, CDR1 is MNHNS, CDR2 SASEGT. Trimming shortened V by 3 bases and J by 4 bases, and 8 bases separated the two germline ends. The specimen was blood. V usage is TRBV6-1 and J usage is TRBJ2-3; D is undetermined. This TCR was sampled from a man aged 25-40 years in good health. DNA of the CDR3: TGTGCCAGCAGTGAGTGGTCACCAGATACGCAGTATTTT. Amino acids: CASSEWSPDTQYF.